This T cell receptor beta chain comes out of a study of identical twins. Notes on the study in general: Twins' surplus sharing was weaker for beta out-of-frame sequences. Zero-insertion analyses were open to partial confounding by invariant MAIT and iNKT cells. There was an excess of low generation probability in the out-of-frame alpha sequences that twins shared.

A template switching step contributed a universal primer site, while unique molecular identifiers were present in the cDNA. A single record per CDR3 protein comes from TCRdb applying MiXCR to the 5' RACE reads. The sample shows roughly 1,500,000 distinct CDR3 sequences, 32% of them seen only once. Per germline, CDR1 DFQATT and CDR2 SNEGSKA (reference sequence). The V end was cut by 6 bases, the J end by 1 base, with 13 bases between. The CDR3 loop spans 14 amino acids. This clonotype was counted between two and nine times. Its specificity is not known. The origin of this receptor is a newborn girl in good health. The chain couples TRBV20-1 to TRBJ2-4; D is possibly TRBD2 (6 bases). The specimen sequenced was cord blood. CDR3 nucleotide sequence: TGCAGTGCCCGAGGAGGGAGGGCCAAAAACATTCAGTACTTC. This codes for CSARGGRAKNIQYF.